Presented here are 20 T cell receptor beta chains from one specimen sequenced in a study of blood T cell repertoires in COVID-19. Method: immunoSEQ multiplex PCR; TCRdb's copy keeps in-frame clones and lacks some. The data contain more than 250,000 clones, about nine tenths of them singletons. Sequenced sample: peripheral blood. The receptors shown here come from a woman in her 30s with COVID-19, enrolled during active disease.

The chain joins TRBV3-1 (or the pseudogene TRBV3-2) to TRBJ1-6; 8 bases align to TRBD1. CDR3 size: 15 residues. With V trimmed by 1 base and J by 6 bases, 2 bases remained unmatched. Germline V gene lookup returns CDR1 LGHDT and CDR2 YNNKEL (reference sequence). CDR3 sequence: CASSQGTGINSPLHF. The CDR3 DNA reads TGTGCCAGCAGCCAAGGGACAGGGATTAATTCACCCCTCCACTTT.

CDR3 in DNA: TGTGCCAGCAGCCTTTCTACGAGACTGGCAGCCTTCTATGGCTACACCTTC. Protein product: CASSLSTRLAAFYGYTF. The chain links TRBV3-1 (or the pseudogene TRBV3-2) to TRBJ1-2, with no clear D. This CDR3 comprises 17 residues. The germline CDR1 and CDR2 sequences are LGHDT and YNNKEL (reference sequence). The germline V and J ends were trimmed by 4 bases and 4 bases, with 22 bases remaining between them.

This chain uses TRBV5-1 with TRBJ2-3; 13 nucleotides agree with TRBD2. Germline V gene data show CDR1 as SGHRS and CDR2 as YFSETQ. The CDR3 is 18 amino acids. With 4 bases clipped from V and 2 bases from J, the junction kept 10 bases outside the gene matches. The CDR3 reads CASSLETSGGPYTDTQYF. In nucleotides, the CDR3 is TGCGCCAGCAGCCTAGAGACTAGCGGGGGGCCCTACACAGATACGCAGTATTTT.

The chain recombines TRBV6-5 with TRBJ2-1; 10 positions match TRBD2. Germline CDR1 and CDR2: MNHEY and SVGAGI. The J segment lost 5 bases and the V segment lost 2 bases, leaving 3 bases of the junction unmatched. CDR3 size: 15 residues. This CDR3 is CASSYGLAGDNEQFF. For the CDR3, the DNA is TGTGCCAGCAGTTACGGGCTAGCGGGGGACAATGAGCAGTTCTTC.

The genes are TRBV30 and TRBJ1-1, with D unresolved. Per the germline V gene, CDR1 is GTSNPN and CDR2 is SVGIG (reference sequence). V lost 2 bases, J lost 7 bases, and 8 bases lay in between. The CDR3 runs 11 residues. The CDR3 is CAWSRALEAFF. For the CDR3, the DNA is TGTGCCTGGAGTCGAGCCCTTGAAGCTTTCTTT.

CDR3: CASRAGHTLNYGYTF. Written as DNA, the CDR3 is TGTGCCAGCAGGGCGGGGCACACTTTAAACTATGGCTACACCTTC. This chain links TRBV6-5 with TRBJ1-2, with TRBD1 as a possible D gene (5 bases). This CDR3 is 15 amino acids long. In germline, CDR1 is MNHEY, CDR2 SVGAGI. The ends were cut back, 6 bases at V and 2 bases at J, with 16 bases in the middle.

The chain recombines TRBV6-6 with TRBJ1-3; possible D gene TRBD1, 5 bases. Germline values: CDR1 MNHNY, CDR2 SVGAGI (reference sequence). The length of the CDR3 is 16 residues. The V and J ends lost 5 bases and 6 bases respectively, with 20 bases between them. DNA for the CDR3: TGTGCCAGCAGTCCCCCCCGGGGGGGTACCGCAAACACCATATATTTT. It codes for CASSPPRGGTANTIYF.

The chain uses TRBV4-3 and TRBJ1-2; 10 nucleotides agree with TRBD1. The germline gives CDR1 LGHNA, CDR2 YSLEER. The CDR3 sequence is 16 residues long. V was clipped by 3 bases and J by 6 bases; unmatched bases: 10. Here the CDR3 DNA reads TGCGCCAGCAGCCATTCCGGACAGGGGGGTGTCGATGGCTACACCTTC. The encoded protein is CASSHSGQGGVDGYTF.

CDR3 bases: TGTGCCAGCAGCCCTAGCGGACGGAGTAATCAGCCCCAGCATTTT. As protein: CASSPSGRSNQPQHF. The chain joins TRBV2 to TRBJ1-5, with unresolved D. Germline lookup yields CDR1 SNHLY and CDR2 FYNNEI. The CDR3 totals 15 residues. Trimming cost V 6 bases and J 4 bases, with 16 bases left between them.

V gene TRBV5-4 combines with J gene TRBJ2-2; TRBD1 is a possible D gene (6 bases). V was cut by 3 bases and J by 5 bases, with 17 bases left in between. CDR1 SGHNT and CDR2 YYREEE come from the germline V gene (reference sequence). The CDR3 covers 16 residues. CDR3 protein: CASSSDTGIGTGELFF. CDR3 sequence (DNA): TGTGCCAGCAGCTCGGACACAGGGATCGGAACCGGGGAGCTGTTTTTT.

This rearrangement joins TRBV2 to TRBJ2-5; no clear D. Germline CDR1 SNHLY, CDR2 FYNNEI. The CDR3 loop spans 15 amino acids. V lost 5 bases to trimming and J lost 4 bases, with 17 bases between them. The DNA of the CDR3 is TGTGCCAGCAGTCAGTTCCAAGACAAACGAGAGACCCAGTACTTC. Translation gives CASSQFQDKRETQYF. Based on the CDR3 plus reference TRBV2 and TRBJ2-5, the full variable domain is EPEVTQTPSHQVTQMGQEVILRCVPISNHLYFYWYRQILGQKVEFLVSFYNNEISEKSEIFDDQFSVERPDGSNFTLKIRSTKLEDSAMYFCASSQFQDKRETQYFGPGTRLLVL.

As concerns this clone: The sample holds other DNA sequences that translate to the same CDR3. The chain is built from TRBV19 and TRBJ1-5, with TRBD1 matching over 7 bases. V lost 1 base, J lost 2 bases, and 2 bases stayed unmatched. CDR1 is LNHDA and CDR2 is SQIVND in the germline V gene (reference sequence). The CDR3 spans 15 residues. CDR3 protein: CASSIGTGGNQPQHF. The CDR3 DNA is TGTGCCAGTAGTATAGGGACAGGAGGCAATCAGCCCCAGCATTTT. The full variable domain, completed using reference TRBV19 and TRBJ1-5, is DGGITQSPKYLFRKEGQNVTLSCEQNLNHDAMYWYRQDPGQGLRLIYYSQIVNDFQKGDIAEGYSVSREKKESFPLTVTSAQKNPTAFYLCASSIGTGGNQPQHFGDGTRLSIL.

This clone was recorded only once. CDR3 nucleotide sequence: TGTGCCAGCAGCTTGACGGGAACCCGATTGTTGAAAGCTTTCTTT. This translates into CASSLTGTRLLKAFF. The gene calls are TRBV7-9 and TRBJ1-1; no clear D gene. The CDR3 totals 15 residues. With 3 bases removed from V and 9 bases from J, the gap between germline ends came to 20 bases. CDR1 SEHNR and CDR2 FQNEAQ come from the germline V gene (reference sequence). Complete variable domain (other parts from reference TRBV7-9 and TRBJ1-1): DTGVSQNPRHKITKRGQNVTFRCDPISEHNRLYWYRQTLGQGPEFLTYFQNEAQLEKSRLLSDRFSAERPKGSFSTLEIQRTEQGDSAMYLCASSLTGTRLLKAFFGQGTRLTVV.

The chain joins TRBV3-1 (or the pseudogene TRBV3-2) to TRBJ2-2; 7 bases map to TRBD2. V trimming: 1 base; J trimming: 0 bases; junction bases outside the gene matches: 2. There are 16 residues in the CDR3. Germline CDR1 LGHDT, CDR2 YNNKEL (reference sequence). The CDR3 DNA sequence: TGTGCCAGCAGCCAAGTGGCGGGGGCGAACACCGGGGAGCTGTTTTTT. This sequence encodes CASSQVAGANTGELFF.

This clone has ten or more counts. This chain uses TRBV18 with TRBJ1-3, with D perhaps TRBD1 (5 bases). The length of the CDR3 is 17 residues. CDR1 and CDR2 (germline): KGHSH, LQKENI. The V end lost 6 bases, the J end lost 0 bases, and 18 bases lay between the germline ends. CDR3 region: CASSDSSLFSSGNTIYF. CDR3 sequence (DNA): TGTGCCAGCTCTGACAGTTCCCTTTTCTCCTCTGGAAACACCATATATTTT.

The chain couples TRBV27 to TRBJ1-2, with TRBD1 identical over 7 bases. This CDR3 spans 17 amino acids. Germline V gives CDR1 MNHEY, CDR2 SMNVEV (reference sequence). V gave up 8 bases and J gave up 4 bases; unmatched junction bases: 19. In DNA, the CDR3 is TGTGCCAGCGGATCCCCCTCAGAGATGACAGGGCTCTATGGCTACACCTTC. This sequence encodes CASGSPSEMTGLYGYTF.

This clone has only one observation. The chain recombines TRBV5-1 with TRBJ2-1; 9 bases map to TRBD1. The CDR3 runs to 15 residues. With V trimmed by 5 bases and J by 2 bases, 5 bases remained unmatched. Germline lookup yields CDR1 SGHRS and CDR2 YFSETQ. Here the CDR3 reads CASRLRTGAYNEQFF. The CDR3 DNA sequence: TGCGCCAGCAGGTTAAGGACAGGGGCCTACAATGAGCAGTTCTTC.

This clone appeared many times. In the same sample, other DNA sequences code for this CDR3. The chain employs TRBV11-2 and TRBJ1-5; no clear D. The V and J ends lost 0 bases and 0 bases respectively, with 6 bases between them. The CDR3 is 15 amino acids. Looked up from germline, CDR1 is SGHAT and CDR2 is FQNNGV. CDR3: CASSLDRYSNQPQHF. The CDR3 DNA reads as TGTGCCAGCAGCTTAGATCGGTATAGCAATCAGCCCCAGCATTTT.

The rearrangement joins TRBV19 to TRBJ2-1, with 8 nucleotides matching TRBD1. V gave up 7 bases and J gave up 8 bases; unmatched junction bases: 10. CDR1 LNHDA and CDR2 SQIVND come from the germline V gene (reference sequence). The CDR3 totals 14 residues. In DNA, the CDR3 is TGTGCCAGTACCCCGGGACAGGAAAGGGATGAGCAGTTCTTC. Residues: CASTPGQERDEQFF.

This clone showed up just a few times. The rearrangement joins TRBV18 to TRBJ2-5; 8 bases line up with TRBD1. Unmatched junction bases numbered 6, after V lost 2 bases and J lost 4 bases. The V gene's germline CDR1 is KGHSH and CDR2 LQKENI. The CDR3 has 15 amino acids. The CDR3 nucleotides read TGTGCCAGCTCACCAGGGACAGGCAGTGGAGAGACCCAGTACTTC. Its translation: CASSPGTGSGETQYF.